The 22 T cell receptor beta chains given below trace back to one sample, sequenced in a study of blood T cell repertoires in COVID-19. Produced via immunoSEQ multiplex PCR; TCRdb's table is partial and in-frame only. This repertoire shows about 130,000 clones, around 87% found once; its top ten account for 3.5% to 4.5%. The sequenced sample was peripheral blood. Receptors were obtained from a woman aged 60-75 years with acute or convalescent COVID-19.

CDR3 loop: CASSSPSGNTGELFF. In DNA form, the CDR3 reads TGTGCCAGCAGCTCCCCTAGCGGGAACACCGGGGAGCTGTTTTTT. V and J are TRBV11-3 and TRBJ2-2, with TRBD2 identical over 7 bases. Germline V gene sequence: CDR1 SGHNT, CDR2 YENEEA. This CDR3 is built from 15 residues. Trimming removed 4 bases from V and 1 base from J; junction bases left unmatched: 3. Filled out from reference TRBV11-3 and TRBJ2-2, the complete variable domain reads EAGVVQSPRYKIIEKKQPVAFWCNPISGHNTLYWYLQNLGQGPELLIRYENEEAVDDSQLPKDRFSAERLKGVDSTLKIQPAELGDSAVYLCASSSPSGNTGELFFGEGSRLTVL.

The chain is built from TRBV10-1 and TRBJ2-3, with TRBD2 identical over 8 bases. Trimming removed 3 bases from V and 5 bases from J; junction bases left unmatched: 10. CDR3 length: 16 residues. Per germline, CDR1 WNHNN and CDR2 SYGVQD (reference sequence). CDR3 sequence (DNA): TGCGCCAGCAGTGATCCTAGCGGGTCCAGGGAAGATACGCAGTATTTT. This translates into CASSDPSGSREDTQYF.

This clone was seen only a few times. The identical CDR3 is also encoded by other nucleotide sequences in the sample. This chain links TRBV18 with TRBJ2-5; unclear D gene. Between the trimmed V and J ends, which lost 3 bases and 3 bases, there was a span of 2 bases. This CDR3 region has 11 residues. Germline V gene data show CDR1 as KGHSH and CDR2 as LQKENI. The CDR3 region has the DNA TGTGCCAGCTCACCTAAAGAGACCCAGTACTTC. Residues: CASSPKETQYF. Using reference TRBV18 and TRBJ2-5 for the parts outside the CDR3, the full variable domain is NAGVMQNPRHLVRRRGQEARLRCSPMKGHSHVYWYRQLPEEGLKFMVYLQKENIIDESGMPKERFSAEFPKEGPSILRIQQVVRGDSAAYFCASSPKETQYFGPGTRLLVL.

The CDR3 reads CASSENLGGDQPQHF. CDR3 bases: TGTGCCAGCAGTGAAAACCTTGGGGGGGATCAGCCCCAGCATTTT. V is TRBV6-1 and J is TRBJ1-5, with D possibly matching TRBD1 (5 bases). Germline V lookup: CDR1 MNHNS, CDR2 SASEGT. The CDR3 extends over 15 amino acids. V was trimmed by 2 bases and J by 5 bases, leaving 13 bases between them.

The chain combines TRBV3-1 (or the pseudogene TRBV3-2) with TRBJ2-5; TRBD2 matches at 7 bases. V shed 2 bases, J shed 9 bases, and the junction held 3 bases outside the gene matches. CDR3 size: 12 residues. Germline CDR1 LGHDT, CDR2 YNNKEL (reference sequence). CDR3 nucleotides: TGTGCCAGCAGCCAACGTGCGGGAGCCCAGTACTTC. It encodes CASSQRAGAQYF.

CDR3: CASSPNGGGPEKLFF. The DNA for the CDR3 is TGTGCCAGCAGTCCTAACGGCGGGGGCCCGGAAAAACTGTTTTTT. V is TRBV28 and J is TRBJ1-4; a weak D match, TRBD1 (6 bases). Germline loops: CDR1 MDHEN, CDR2 SYDVKM. The CDR3 spans 15 residues. V lost 5 bases and J lost 8, with 18 bases in between. Drawing the rest from reference TRBV28 and TRBJ1-4, the complete variable domain is DVKVTQSSRYLVKRTGEKVFLECVQDMDHENMFWYRQDPGLGLRLIYFSYDVKMKEKGDIPEGYSVSREKKERFSLILESASTNQTSMYLCASSPNGGGPEKLFFGSGTQLSVL.

This chain connects TRBV30 to TRBJ1-4; 7 nucleotides agree with TRBD1. The germline CDR1 and CDR2 sequences are GTSNPN and SVGIG (reference sequence). V shed 8 bases, J shed 2 bases, and the junction held 8 bases outside the gene matches. The CDR3 extends over 14 amino acids. The CDR3 nucleotides read TGTGCCCGACTCGACAGGGACACTAATGAAAAACTGTTTTTT. It is translated as CARLDRDTNEKLFF.

The chain couples TRBV7-9 to TRBJ1-3, with D possibly TRBD1 on 6 matching bases. V was clipped by 8 bases and J by 4 bases, with 12 bases between them. CDR3 length equals 13 residues. CDR1 SEHNR and CDR2 FQNEAQ come from the germline V gene (reference sequence). The CDR3 region has the DNA TGTGCCAGCGGGGGGGCTGGCGGAAACACCATATATTTT. The encoded protein is CASGGAGGNTIYF.

The chain recombines TRBV28 with TRBJ2-1; TRBD2 agrees at 7 bases. V lost 4 bases, J lost 9 bases, and 12 bases stayed unmatched. CDR3 length equals 15 residues. Germline values: CDR1 MDHEN, CDR2 SYDVKM. CDR3 amino acids: CASSYGGGRGAEQFF. The CDR3 DNA sequence: TGTGCCAGCAGTTACGGCGGCGGGAGAGGCGCTGAGCAGTTCTTC.

The chain links TRBV19 to TRBJ1-2, with D possibly being TRBD1 (6 bases). The germline gives CDR1 LNHDA, CDR2 SQIVND (reference sequence). V was cut by 6 bases and J by 3 bases, with 11 bases left in between. This CDR3 has 13 residues. CDR3 DNA sequence: TGTGCCAGTAGAAGGACAGACCACTATGGCTACACCTTC. Amino acid sequence: CASRRTDHYGYTF.

The rearrangement joins TRBV18 to TRBJ2-7; 9 bases align to TRBD1. J gave up 1 base and V 6 bases, and 7 bases lay outside the gene matches. The CDR3 sequence is 15 residues long. Germline loops: CDR1 KGHSH, CDR2 LQKENI. The CDR3 sequence is CASSRDRGISYEQYF. The CDR3 DNA is TGTGCCAGCTCCCGCGACAGGGGGATTTCCTACGAGCAGTACTTC.

V usage is TRBV19 and J usage is TRBJ1-1; D is possibly TRBD1 (6 bases). There are 12 residues in the CDR3. Germline CDR1 is LNHDA and CDR2 is SQIVND (reference sequence). V shed 6 bases and J shed 4 bases, with 9 bases lying between them. The CDR3 DNA reads TGTGCCAGTAGAGGGGGGGGCACTGAAGCTTTCTTT. It encodes CASRGGGTEAFF.

This chain connects TRBV3-1 (or the pseudogene TRBV3-2) to TRBJ2-7; D uncertain. CDR1 and CDR2 from the germline V gene are LGHDT and YNNKEL (reference sequence). CDR3 length equals 18 residues. V was shortened by 1 base and J by 4 bases, with 23 bases between the two germline ends. CDR3 loop: CASSQGPFSAHFSYEQYF. In DNA, the CDR3 is TGTGCCAGCAGCCAAGGCCCCTTCAGCGCCCACTTTTCGTACGAGCAGTACTTC.

Only a few counts were recorded for this clone. The chain combines TRBV19 with TRBJ1-2, with D uncertain. CDR1 and CDR2 from the germline V gene are LNHDA and SQIVND (reference sequence). The CDR3 runs 13 residues. V dropped 0 bases and J dropped 4 bases, with 6 bases sitting between them. CDR3 in DNA: TGTGCCAGTAGTATAGACCCAATCTATGGCTACACCTTC. Amino acid sequence: CASSIDPIYGYTF.

This clone has only one observation. This rearrangement joins TRBV7-2 to TRBJ1-2, with a weak D call TRBD1 (6 bases). The CDR3 covers 14 residues. V lost 1 base to trimming and J lost 6 bases, with 12 bases between them. The V gene's germline CDR1 is SGHTA and CDR2 FQGNSA. CDR3 in DNA: TGTGCCAGCAGCTTAGAACGCCAGGGGCATGGCTACACCTTC. This translates into CASSLERQGHGYTF.

The chain recombines TRBV29-1 with TRBJ2-3; TRBD2 is a possible D gene (5 bases). Trimming took off 5 bases at V and 0 bases at J, with 9 bases between the two ends. The CDR3 totals 13 residues. Germline V gene data show CDR1 as SQVTM and CDR2 as ANQGSEA. Here the CDR3 DNA reads TGCAGCGTTCCAGGACTGAGCACAGATACGCAGTATTTT. Protein: CSVPGLSTDTQYF.

The chain couples TRBV7-8 to TRBJ1-2; D is perhaps TRBD1 (6 bases). The CDR3 extends over 14 amino acids. V was clipped by 2 bases and J by 4 bases, with 11 bases between them. Germline-derived CDR1 and CDR2 are SGHVS and FQNEAQ. Here the CDR3 DNA reads TGTGCCAGCAGCTTAACCGGGACAACCTATGGCTACACCTTC. The encoded protein is CASSLTGTTYGYTF.

V gene TRBV7-8 combines with J gene TRBJ1-6; no firm D call. Germline lookup yields CDR1 SGHVS and CDR2 FQNEAQ. Between the trimmed V and J ends, which lost 5 bases and 4 bases, there was a span of 12 bases. The CDR3 consists of 15 residues. CDR3 in amino acids: CASSQIGGYNSPLHF. The CDR3 DNA follows: TGTGCCAGCAGCCAAATCGGAGGTTATAATTCACCCCTCCACTTT. Combining the CDR3 with reference TRBV7-8 and TRBJ1-6 gives the whole variable domain GAGVSQSPRYKVAKRGQDVALRCDPISGHVSLFWYQQALGQGPEFLTYFQNEAQLDKSGLPSDRFFAERPEGSVSTLKIQRTQQEDSAVYLCASSQIGGYNSPLHFGNGTRLTVT.

The sample holds one count of this clone. The J gene is TRBJ1-4, the V gene TRBV28; D perhaps matches TRBD1 (5 bases). Germline-derived CDR1 and CDR2 are MDHEN and SYDVKM. Deletions cut 8 bases from V and 3 bases from J, with 10 bases between. The CDR3 is 13 amino acids. The CDR3 loop is CASHGTPNEKLFF. For the CDR3, the DNA is TGTGCCAGCCACGGGACTCCTAATGAAAAACTGTTTTTT.

This chain links TRBV11-3 with TRBJ2-3; D is possibly TRBD2 (5 bases). The CDR3 spans 17 residues. From germline, CDR1 is SGHNT and CDR2 YENEEA. Trimming stripped 0 bases from V and 1 base from J, with 14 bases between. The CDR3: CASSLEWGAKGTDTQYF. CDR3 nucleotides: TGTGCCAGCAGCTTAGAATGGGGAGCTAAGGGCACAGATACGCAGTATTTT.

The V call is TRBV7-3, the J call TRBJ1-1, with D perhaps TRBD1 (5 bases). The CDR3 loop spans 14 amino acids. The V gene's germline CDR1 is SGHTA and CDR2 FQGTGA. Trimming pared 6 bases from V and 1 base from J, leaving 12 bases between. CDR3 sequence reads: CASRPGDSNTEAFF. The DNA of the CDR3 is TGTGCCAGCAGACCGGGGGATTCGAACACTGAAGCTTTCTTT.

This chain connects TRBV18 to TRBJ1-3; 7 nucleotides match TRBD1. The J segment lost 0 bases and the V segment lost 6 bases, leaving 5 bases of the junction unmatched. This CDR3 has 15 amino acids. Germline V gives CDR1 KGHSH, CDR2 LQKENI. CDR3 loop: CASSVDRSSGNTIYF. DNA for the CDR3: TGTGCCAGCTCGGTGGACAGGAGCTCTGGAAACACCATATATTTT.